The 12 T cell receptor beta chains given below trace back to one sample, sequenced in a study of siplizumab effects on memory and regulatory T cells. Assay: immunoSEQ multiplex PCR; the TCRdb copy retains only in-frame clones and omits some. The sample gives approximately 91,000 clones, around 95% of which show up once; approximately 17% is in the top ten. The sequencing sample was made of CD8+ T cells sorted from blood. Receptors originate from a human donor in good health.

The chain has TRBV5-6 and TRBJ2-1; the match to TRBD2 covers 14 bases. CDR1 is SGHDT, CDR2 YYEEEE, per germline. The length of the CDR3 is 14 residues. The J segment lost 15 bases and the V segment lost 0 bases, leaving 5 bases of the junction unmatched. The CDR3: CASSLGLAGGPVFF. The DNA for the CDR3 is TGTGCCAGCAGCTTGGGACTAGCGGGAGGGCCGGTGTTCTTC.

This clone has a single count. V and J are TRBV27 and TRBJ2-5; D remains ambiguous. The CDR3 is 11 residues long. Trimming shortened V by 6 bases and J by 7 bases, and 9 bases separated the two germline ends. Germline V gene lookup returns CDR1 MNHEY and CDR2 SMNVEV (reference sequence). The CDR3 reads CASSPEGTQYF. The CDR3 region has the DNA TGTGCCAGCAGCCCCGAAGGGACCCAGTACTTC.

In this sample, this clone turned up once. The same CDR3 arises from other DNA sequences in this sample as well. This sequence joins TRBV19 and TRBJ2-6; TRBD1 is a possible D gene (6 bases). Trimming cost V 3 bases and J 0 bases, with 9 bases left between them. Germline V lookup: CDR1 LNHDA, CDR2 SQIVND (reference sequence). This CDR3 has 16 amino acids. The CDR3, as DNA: TGTGCCAGTAGTATGGGACAACGCTCTGGGGCCAACGTCCTGACTTTC. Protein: CASSMGQRSGANVLTF. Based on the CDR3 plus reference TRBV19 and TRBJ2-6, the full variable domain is DGGITQSPKYLFRKEGQNVTLSCEQNLNHDAMYWYRQDPGQGLRLIYYSQIVNDFQKGDIAEGYSVSREKKESFPLTVTSAQKNPTAFYLCASSMGQRSGANVLTFGAGSRLTVL.

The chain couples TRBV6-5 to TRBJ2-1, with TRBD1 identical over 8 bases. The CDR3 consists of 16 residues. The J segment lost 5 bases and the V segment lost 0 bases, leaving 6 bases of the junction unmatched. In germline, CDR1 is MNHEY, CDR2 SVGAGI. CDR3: CASSYSTGEHNNEQFF. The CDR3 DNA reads TGTGCCAGCAGTTACTCGACAGGGGAGCATAACAATGAGCAGTTCTTC.

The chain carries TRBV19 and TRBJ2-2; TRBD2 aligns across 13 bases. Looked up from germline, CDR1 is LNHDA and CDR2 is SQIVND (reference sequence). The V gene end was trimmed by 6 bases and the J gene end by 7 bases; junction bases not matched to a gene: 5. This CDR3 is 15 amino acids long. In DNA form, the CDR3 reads TGTGCCAGTAGACCGACTAGCGGGAGGATCGGGGAGCTGTTTTTT. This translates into CASRPTSGRIGELFF.

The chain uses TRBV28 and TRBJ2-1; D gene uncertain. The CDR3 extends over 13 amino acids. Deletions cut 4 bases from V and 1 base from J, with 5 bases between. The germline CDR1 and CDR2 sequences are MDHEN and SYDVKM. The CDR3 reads CASSSGSYNEQFF. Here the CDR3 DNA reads TGTGCCAGCAGTTCCGGATCCTACAATGAGCAGTTCTTC.

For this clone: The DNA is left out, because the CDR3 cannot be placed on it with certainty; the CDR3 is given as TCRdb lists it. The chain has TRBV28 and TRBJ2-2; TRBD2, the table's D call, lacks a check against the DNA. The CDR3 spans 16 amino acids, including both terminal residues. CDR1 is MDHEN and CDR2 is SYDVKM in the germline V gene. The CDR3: CASSSSGNSNTGELFF.

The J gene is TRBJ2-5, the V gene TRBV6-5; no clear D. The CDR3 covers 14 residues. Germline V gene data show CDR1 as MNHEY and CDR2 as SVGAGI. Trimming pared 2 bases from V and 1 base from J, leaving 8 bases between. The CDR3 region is CASSYAEAQETQYF. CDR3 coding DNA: TGTGCCAGCAGTTACGCAGAAGCCCAAGAGACCCAGTACTTC.

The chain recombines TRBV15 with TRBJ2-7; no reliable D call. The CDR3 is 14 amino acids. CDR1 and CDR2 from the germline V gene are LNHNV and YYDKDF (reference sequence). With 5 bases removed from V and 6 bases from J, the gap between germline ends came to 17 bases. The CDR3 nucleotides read TGTGCCACCAGCCCAAGTGCTATTTCGGGCGAGCAGTACTTC. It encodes CATSPSAISGEQYF.

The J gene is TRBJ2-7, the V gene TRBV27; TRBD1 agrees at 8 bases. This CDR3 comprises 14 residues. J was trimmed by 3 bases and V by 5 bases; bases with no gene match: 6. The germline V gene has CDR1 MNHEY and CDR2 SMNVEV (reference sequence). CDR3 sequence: CASSPGQGDYEQYF. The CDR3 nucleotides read TGTGCCAGCAGTCCAGGACAGGGAGACTACGAGCAGTACTTC.

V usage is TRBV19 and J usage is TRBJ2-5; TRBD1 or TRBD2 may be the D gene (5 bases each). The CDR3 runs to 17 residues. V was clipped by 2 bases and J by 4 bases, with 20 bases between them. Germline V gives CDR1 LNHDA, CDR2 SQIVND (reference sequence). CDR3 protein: CASSILRDGVGRETQYF. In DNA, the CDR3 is TGTGCCAGTAGTATACTCCGGGACGGGGTTGGTCGAGAGACCCAGTACTTC. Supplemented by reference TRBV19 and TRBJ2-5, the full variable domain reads DGGITQSPKYLFRKEGQNVTLSCEQNLNHDAMYWYRQDPGQGLRLIYYSQIVNDFQKGDIAEGYSVSREKKESFPLTVTSAQKNPTAFYLCASSILRDGVGRETQYFGPGTRLLVL.

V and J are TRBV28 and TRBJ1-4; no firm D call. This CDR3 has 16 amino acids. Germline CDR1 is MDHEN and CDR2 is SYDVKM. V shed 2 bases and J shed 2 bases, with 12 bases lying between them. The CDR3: CASSLVTIATNEKLFF. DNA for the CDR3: TGTGCCAGCAGTTTAGTCACAATCGCTACTAATGAAAAACTGTTTTTT.